This T cell receptor beta chain was profiled in a study of CD8 T cells in Susac syndrome. Study-wide results and caveats: The study recognized that the number of individuals in its TCR sequencing and HLA analysis was relatively small.

Reverse transcription of roughly 0.5 to 1 ug RNA was carried out with random hexamers. Amplification of TCR beta CDR3 spanned 54 Vbeta and 13 Jbeta via immunoSEQ multiplex PCR. TCRdb re-analysed the immunoSEQ multiplex PCR reads in MiXCR, keeping a single row per CDR3 protein. Of 78,000 or so distinct CDR3 sequences in the sample, just under 95% were seen once. As concerns this clonotype: Its antigen is currently unknown.

TCR beta sequences were obtained from blood CD8+ and CD4+ T cells. The sample comprised CD8+ T cells from PBMCs. The clonotype was recovered from a human donor with multiple sclerosis.

Written as DNA, the CDR3 is TGCGCCAGCAGCCAAGATCAAGGGTACACCGGGGAGCTGTTTTTT. It yields the protein CASSQDQGYTGELFF. The genes are TRBV4-1 and TRBJ2-2; D is uncertain. V lost 0 bases and J lost 3, with 8 bases in between. The V gene's germline CDR1 is MGHRA and CDR2 YSYEKL. The CDR3 has 15 amino acids.